A single sample is the source of the 10 T cell receptor beta chains below, sequenced in a study of cytomegalovirus exposure and HLA in healthy donors. The PCR employed 60 Vbeta primers together with 13 Jbeta primers. The protocol was immunoSEQ multiplex PCR, while the TCRdb copy is restricted to in-frame clones and leaves out a portion. The repertoire includes approximately 160,000 clones, approximately 77% of them detected once, and 7.4% sits in the top ten. Sequencing was done on a sample of PBMCs. The receptor set was obtained from a male donor in good health and CMV-seropositive.

V is TRBV6-1 and J is TRBJ1-1; possible D gene TRBD1, 5 bases. Germline V gene lookup returns CDR1 MNHNS and CDR2 SASEGT. V lost 5 bases, J lost 1 base, and 14 bases lay in between. CDR3 length equals 15 residues. CDR3 bases: TGTGCCAGCAGTCCCAGGGCGGGGGGGAACACTGAAGCTTTCTTT. It translates to CASSPRAGGNTEAFF.

The rearrangement uses TRBV7-2 and TRBJ2-3; 12 bases match TRBD2. The junction had 8 bases not matched to a gene; V was cut back by 5 bases and J by 5 bases. Germline V gene lookup returns CDR1 SGHTA and CDR2 FQGNSA. CDR3 size: 16 residues. This CDR3 is CASSTSSGGVLDTQYF. In DNA, the CDR3 is TGTGCCAGCAGCACCTCTAGCGGGGGGGTTCTAGATACGCAGTATTTT.

This chain uses TRBV6-6 with TRBJ1-1; maybe TRBD1 (5 bases). Germline-derived CDR1 and CDR2 are MNHNY and SVGAGI (reference sequence). The CDR3 is 14 residues long. Deletions cut 5 bases from V and 5 bases from J, with 15 bases between. CDR3 protein: CASSPGGGETEAFF. The CDR3 nucleotides are TGTGCCAGCAGTCCGGGCGGGGGAGAAACTGAAGCTTTCTTT.

The chain recombines TRBV7-9 with TRBJ2-1; possibly TRBD1 for D (6 bases). Trimming removed 4 bases from V and 9 bases from J, with 10 bases in between. Germline lookup yields CDR1 SEHNR and CDR2 FQNEAQ (reference sequence). CDR3 length: 12 amino acids. CDR3 nucleotides: TGTGCCAGCAGCTCAACAGGGATTGAGCAGTTCTTC. Protein: CASSSTGIEQFF.

The rearrangement uses TRBV6-1 and TRBJ2-7; maybe TRBD2 (6 bases). Deletions cut 8 bases from V and 6 bases from J, with 14 bases between. In germline, CDR1 is MNHNS, CDR2 SASEGT. This CDR3 is 12 amino acids long. Here the CDR3 reads CASVGEGGEQYF. The CDR3 coding sequence is TGTGCCAGCGTCGGTGAGGGAGGCGAGCAGTACTTC.

The V gene is TRBV5-6, the J gene TRBJ2-1; maybe TRBD2 (5 bases). This CDR3 is 15 amino acids long. V lost 5 bases and J lost 9, with 21 bases in between. CDR1 is SGHDT and CDR2 is YYEEEE in the germline V gene. The CDR3 DNA reads as TGTGCCAGCAGTCGAACCGGATCCGGGGTAGGTGAGCAGTTCTTC. This gives the protein CASSRTGSGVGEQFF. The full variable domain, completed using reference TRBV5-6 and TRBJ2-1, is DAGVTQSPTHLIKTRGQQVTLRCSPKSGHDTVSWYQQALGQGPQFIFQYYEEEERQRGNFPDRFSGHQFPNYSSELNVNALLLGDSALYLCASSRTGSGVGEQFFGPGTRLTVL.

The chain couples TRBV25-1 to TRBJ1-2; D is ambiguous. Trimming cost V 4 bases and J 7 bases, with 10 bases left between them. The CDR3 spans 12 residues. Germline CDR1 reads MGHDK; CDR2 reads SYGVNS. This CDR3 is CASSALAAGYTF. The CDR3 region has the DNA TGTGCCAGCAGTGCCCTTGCGGCTGGCTACACCTTC.

The J gene is TRBJ1-4, the V gene TRBV6-6; TRBD1 agrees at 8 bases. Trimming took 2 bases from V and 5 from J; bases not matched to a gene: 4. From germline, CDR1 is MNHNY and CDR2 SVGAGI (reference sequence). There are 15 residues in the CDR3. The CDR3 loop reads CASSYRDRPNEKLFF. The CDR3 coding sequence is TGTGCCAGCAGTTACCGGGACAGGCCGAATGAAAAACTGTTTTTT.

This CDR3 is CSVGRSRGEQFF. Written as DNA, the CDR3 is TGCAGCGTTGGGAGGTCTAGAGGGGAGCAGTTCTTC. The V and J genes are TRBV29-1 and TRBJ2-1, with D possibly TRBD2 on 5 matching bases. The germline gives CDR1 SQVTM, CDR2 ANQGSEA. The CDR3 runs 12 residues. Trimming removed 4 bases from V and 10 bases from J, with 14 bases in between.

This clone was recorded a few times. The chain combines TRBV14 with TRBJ1-5; 8 bases fit TRBD1. Trimming took 4 bases from V and 5 from J; bases not matched to a gene: 7. Germline lookup yields CDR1 SGHDN and CDR2 FVKESK. The CDR3 is 15 residues long. The chain's CDR3 is CASSRGRGLDQPQHF. DNA for the CDR3: TGTGCCAGCAGCCGTGGCAGGGGGCTCGATCAGCCCCAGCATTTT.